These 5 T cell receptor beta chains were all obtained from the same sample, sequenced in a study of radiotherapy plus CTLA-4 blockade in lung cancer (dated by TCRdb to 2016 to 2018). Libraries were prepared through the immunoSEQ multiplex PCR assay. This immuneACCESS table, as held by TCRdb, lists in-frame sequences with V and J called but not all clones. Of the missing ones, under half trace to an unresolved V gene in checked studies; the others have no known cause. The sample table shows some 110,000 clones, and over 65% are seen once. 2.5% to 3.5% of the sample rests with the top ten. Sequencing was performed on peripheral blood, taken from a patient treated with radiotherapy plus ipilimumab. The receptors were gathered from a human donor with non-small cell lung cancer that progressed on radiotherapy plus ipilimumab. Some clones in this sample may be carry-over from other donors' samples.

In its sample, this clone was seen a few times. The J gene is TRBJ2-7, the V gene TRBV2; the D is unclear. The V end was cut by 2 bases, the J end by 13 bases, with 15 bases between. The CDR3 is 12 amino acids. Per germline, CDR1 SNHLY and CDR2 FYNNEI. The CDR3 loop is CASSESEQGRYF. CDR3 nucleotides: TGTGCCAGCAGTGAATCGGAACAAGGACGATACTTC.

This clone showed up just a few times. V usage is TRBV15 and J usage is TRBJ2-7, with D hard to call. V lost 1 base and J lost 1, with 5 bases in between. The CDR3 consists of 13 residues. Germline V gene lookup returns CDR1 LNHNV and CDR2 YYDKDF (reference sequence). The CDR3 loop is CATSRGVSYEQYF. CDR3 sequence (DNA): TGTGCCACCAGCAGAGGAGTTTCCTACGAGCAGTACTTC.

This rearrangement joins TRBV5-1 to TRBJ2-7; 7 bases map to TRBD2. The CDR3 sequence is 14 residues long. CDR1 is SGHRS, CDR2 YFSETQ, per germline. The J segment lost 5 bases and the V segment lost 0 bases, leaving 5 bases of the junction unmatched. CDR3 region: CASSLESGGDEQYF. As DNA, the CDR3 is TGCGCCAGCAGCTTGGAGTCGGGGGGAGACGAGCAGTACTTC.

CDR3 in DNA: TGTGCCAGCTCACCCCTTGGACAGGGGTATGAAAAACTGTTTTTT. Encoded protein: CASSPLGQGYEKLFF. The chain is built from TRBV18 and TRBJ1-4, with TRBD1 matching over 9 bases. CDR1 is KGHSH, CDR2 LQKENI, per germline. This CDR3 has 15 amino acids. V was pared by 3 bases and J by 6 bases, with 5 bases of the junction left unmatched.

The V call is TRBV5-6, the J call TRBJ1-2, with no clear D. The V gene lost 0 bases and the J gene lost 8 bases, with 14 bases spanning the gap. CDR1 is SGHDT and CDR2 is YYEEEE in the germline V gene. This CDR3 is built from 14 residues. CDR3 nucleotides: TGTGCCAGCAGCTTGGCCAAATGGGGAGGGGGCTACACCTTC. Translation gives CASSLAKWGGGYTF.